The 32 T cell receptor beta chains given below trace back to one sample, sequenced in a study of T-cell reconstitution after alpha-beta-depleted transplantation in children. Unique molecular identifiers featured in how the TCRbeta library was prepared. One entry per CDR3 protein results from TCRdb running MiXCR on the PCR reads. The table includes 200,000 to 250,000 distinct CDR3 sequences, approximately 12% detected once. The sequencing used PBMCs from the stem cell graft donor, collected from the stem cell graft. The origin of the receptors is a human donor who donated a stem cell graft to a child with acute lymphoblastic leukemia.

Many counts were recorded for this clonotype. In DNA, the CDR3 is TGTGCCAGCAGAAGGGGACATCTGAGCTCCTACGAGCAGTACTTC. The encoded protein is CASRRGHLSSYEQYF. The V call is TRBV6-2 or TRBV6-3, the J call TRBJ2-7; D perhaps matches TRBD1 (6 bases). The CDR3 has 15 amino acids. V gave up 6 bases and J gave up 0 bases, with 15 bases separating them. Germline V lookup: CDR1 MNHEY, CDR2 SVGEGT.

This clonotype has a count of ten or more. V usage is TRBV4-3 and J usage is TRBJ2-3, with 12 bases that match TRBD2. CDR3 length: 16 residues. Looked up from germline, CDR1 is LGHNA and CDR2 is YSLEER. V gave up 1 base and J gave up 1 base; unmatched junction bases: 0. In nucleotides, the CDR3 is TGCGCCAGCAGCCAAGGACTAGCGGGGGGCACAGATACGCAGTATTTT. Protein: CASSQGLAGGTDTQYF.

In its sample, this clonotype was seen a few times. The V call is TRBV5-5, the J call TRBJ1-1, with 9 bases that match TRBD1. J gave up 11 bases and V 3 bases, and 14 bases lay outside the gene matches. The length of the CDR3 is 15 residues. Per germline, CDR1 SGHKS and CDR2 YYEKEE (reference sequence). CDR3 amino acids: CASSSFTGGLIRAFF. The CDR3 DNA is TGTGCCAGCAGCTCGTTCACAGGGGGCTTGATCAGGGCTTTCTTT. Looking up the rest from reference TRBV5-5 and TRBJ1-1 gives the full variable domain: DAGVTQSPTHLIKTRGQQVTLRCSPISGHKSVSWYQQVLGQGPQFIFQYYEKEERGRGNFPDRFSARQFPNYSSELNVNALLLGDSALYLCASSSFTGGLIRAFFGQGTRLTVV.

This clonotype came up many times. The chain has TRBV5-5 and TRBJ2-7; D is unresolved. CDR1 and CDR2 (germline): SGHKS, YYEKEE (reference sequence). CDR3 size: 11 residues. The V gene lost 0 bases and the J gene lost 4 bases, with 2 bases spanning the gap. The CDR3 region is CASSLEYEQYF. CDR3 nucleotides: TGTGCCAGCAGCTTGGAATACGAGCAGTACTTC.

This clonotype came up many times. The chain links TRBV20-1 to TRBJ2-2; D is perhaps TRBD1 (6 bases). CDR3 length equals 15 residues. The V end lost 5 bases, the J end lost 1 base, and 14 bases lay between the germline ends. Per germline, CDR1 DFQATT and CDR2 SNEGSKA (reference sequence). CDR3 loop: CSAGQTGRNTGELFF. Here the CDR3 DNA reads TGCAGTGCTGGACAAACAGGGCGGAACACCGGGGAGCTGTTTTTT.

A word on this clonotype: A read error may explain this, as a much larger clone is one base away. V is TRBV12-3 or TRBV12-4 and J is TRBJ2-5, with 7 bases identical to TRBD2. The CDR3 spans 16 residues. The V and J ends lost 5 bases and 7 bases, in that order; junction bases with no gene match: 16. The CDR3 loop reads CASSLGLPSGKVTQYF. The CDR3 nucleotides are TGTGCCAGCAGTCTTGGATTGCCCAGCGGGAAAGTGACCCAGTACTTC.

The gene calls are TRBV5-1 and TRBJ2-6; D tentatively fits TRBD1 or TRBD2 (6 bases each). The V gene's germline CDR1 is SGHRS and CDR2 YFSETQ. Trimming shortened V by 0 bases and J by 2 bases, and 12 bases separated the two germline ends. The CDR3 is 17 amino acids. The CDR3 sequence: CASSLEPGATGANVLTF. CDR3 nucleotides: TGCGCCAGCAGCTTGGAGCCGGGGGCCACTGGGGCCAACGTCCTGACTTTC.

This clonotype was recorded at least ten times. The chain links TRBV27 to TRBJ1-2; 7 bases agree with TRBD1. This CDR3 is 15 amino acids long. The germline V gene has CDR1 MNHEY and CDR2 SMNVEV (reference sequence). V shed 8 bases and J 5 bases; nucleotides not matched to a gene: 14. CDR3 nucleotide sequence: TGTGCCAGCGCCACCATCGGAGACAGGGTTTATGGCTACACCTTC. Protein sequence: CASATIGDRVYGYTF.

This clonotype was recorded at least ten times. The chain has TRBV5-5 and TRBJ2-1, with 8 bases fitting TRBD1. CDR3 length equals 16 residues. In germline, CDR1 is SGHKS, CDR2 YYEKEE (reference sequence). After removal of 1 base from V and 4 bases from J, the junction contained 7 bases not matched to a gene. CDR3 in amino acids: CASSLSGTGNYNEQFF. The CDR3 bases are TGTGCCAGCAGCTTGTCTGGGACAGGAAATTACAATGAGCAGTTCTTC.

Many counts were recorded for this clonotype. The gene calls are TRBV20-1 and TRBJ2-7; D possibly corresponds to TRBD2 (6 bases). This CDR3 has 15 residues. Between the trimmed V and J ends, which lost 4 bases and 4 bases, there was a span of 20 bases. CDR1 is DFQATT and CDR2 is SNEGSKA in the germline V gene (reference sequence). For the CDR3, the DNA is TGCAGTGCTATCAGAACACCGGGGGATATTTACGAGCAGTACTTC. Protein: CSAIRTPGDIYEQYF.

Only a few counts were recorded for this clonotype. J is TRBJ2-1 and V is TRBV5-5; the D gene is possibly TRBD1 (6 bases). The ends were cut back, 3 bases at V and 6 bases at J, with 13 bases in the middle. The CDR3 has 14 amino acids. The germline V gene has CDR1 SGHKS and CDR2 YYEKEE (reference sequence). The CDR3 here is CASSWNRQANEQFF. The CDR3 DNA reads as TGTGCCAGCAGCTGGAACAGACAGGCCAATGAGCAGTTCTTC.

This clonotype was seen ten or more times. This chain connects TRBV7-2 to TRBJ1-4; 7 bases are shared with TRBD1. V was pared by 0 bases and J by 2 bases, with 9 bases of the junction left unmatched. The CDR3 extends over 18 amino acids. The germline CDR1 and CDR2 sequences are SGHTA and FQGNSA. The CDR3 region has the DNA TGTGCCAGCAGCTTAGCCCCGGTCCGACAGGGCACTAATGAAAAACTGTTTTTT. Its protein product is CASSLAPVRQGTNEKLFF.

This clonotype was recorded at least ten times. This chain links TRBV4-2 with TRBJ2-2; TRBD1 matches 12 bases. The CDR3 length is 19 residues. Trimming removed 1 base from V and 4 bases from J; junction bases left unmatched: 10. The germline V gene encodes CDR1 LGHNA and CDR2 YNFKEQ. CDR3: CASSQGGDRGRRGTGELFF. The CDR3 coding sequence is TGTGCCAGCAGCCAAGGAGGGGACAGGGGGCGCCGAGGCACCGGGGAGCTGTTTTTT.

This clonotype was counted many times. This chain uses TRBV27 with TRBJ1-2; 7 nucleotides line up with TRBD1. Looked up from germline, CDR1 is MNHEY and CDR2 is SMNVEV (reference sequence). CDR3 length: 15 residues. V was clipped by 4 bases and J by 1 base; unmatched bases: 6. CDR3 residues: CASSSGTAINYGYTF. CDR3 nucleotides: TGTGCCAGCAGTTCCGGGACAGCGATTAACTATGGCTACACCTTC.

The chain uses TRBV7-8 and TRBJ2-7; TRBD2 aligns across 11 bases. The CDR3 extends over 18 amino acids. V lost 1 base, J lost 5 bases, and 13 bases stayed unmatched. Germline lookup yields CDR1 SGHVS and CDR2 FQNEAQ. For the CDR3, the DNA is TGTGCCAGCAGCTTAGAAGGGGCTAGCGGGGGGTGGTTCCACGAGCAGTACTTC. Amino acid sequence: CASSLEGASGGWFHEQYF.

At least ten counts were recorded for this clonotype. This chain uses TRBV20-1 with TRBJ1-5; possibly TRBD1 for D (6 bases). Germline CDR1 reads DFQATT; CDR2 reads SNEGSKA (reference sequence). The CDR3 has 14 amino acids. V shed 0 bases and J shed 7 bases, with 13 bases lying between them. CDR3 amino acids: CSARDQGLGQPQHF. The CDR3 bases are TGCAGTGCTAGAGACCAGGGGCTAGGGCAGCCCCAGCATTTT.

The J gene is TRBJ2-5, the V gene TRBV12-3 or TRBV12-4; 10 bases are shared with TRBD2. The CDR3 loop spans 16 amino acids. Trimming cost V 2 bases and J 5 bases; bases outside gene matches: 8. The CDR3 here is CASSLTLAGATETQYF. In DNA, the CDR3 is TGTGCCAGCAGTTTAACGCTAGCGGGAGCCACGGAGACCCAGTACTTC.

This clonotype has a count of ten or more. This chain uses TRBV2 with TRBJ2-1; no firm D call. Per germline, CDR1 SNHLY and CDR2 FYNNEI. The CDR3 length is 12 residues. The V end was cut by 8 bases, the J end by 5 bases, with 10 bases between. DNA for the CDR3: TGTGCCAGCTGGAGACCCGACAATGAGCAGTTCTTC. It encodes CASWRPDNEQFF.

This clonotype was counted many times. The chain is built from TRBV6-1 and TRBJ1-1, with TRBD1 matching 10 bases. This CDR3 contains 16 residues. In germline, CDR1 is MNHNS, CDR2 SASEGT. J lost 7 bases, V lost 6 bases, and 14 bases had no gene match. In DNA form, the CDR3 reads TGTGCCAGCAGATCATTCCCGGGACAGGGGAAGGGTGAAGCTTTCTTT. Its protein is CASRSFPGQGKGEAFF.

This clonotype was seen many times. V is TRBV5-1 and J is TRBJ1-2; D might be TRBD1 (5 bases). The CDR3 loop spans 12 amino acids. V gave up 4 bases and J gave up 7 bases, with 11 bases separating them. Per the germline V gene, CDR1 is SGHRS and CDR2 is YFSETQ. The DNA of the CDR3 is TGCGCCAGCAGCAAAGGACATCCTGGCTACACCTTC. Amino acid sequence: CASSKGHPGYTF.

In this sample, this clonotype turned up many times. This sequence joins TRBV5-6 and TRBJ2-7, with 8 bases identical to TRBD1. The V segment lost 4 bases and the J segment 5 bases; nucleotides outside the gene matches: 5. CDR1 SGHDT and CDR2 YYEEEE come from the germline V gene. CDR3 size: 13 residues. The CDR3 DNA is TGTGCCAGCAGCCTGGACAGGGTGAACGAGCAGTACTTC. Protein: CASSLDRVNEQYF.

The chain carries TRBV4-2 and TRBJ2-7; 9 positions match TRBD2. J gave up 6 bases and V 4 bases, and 4 bases lay outside the gene matches. The V gene's germline CDR1 is LGHNA and CDR2 YNFKEQ. CDR3 length: 13 residues. The DNA of the CDR3 is TGTGCCAGCAGCCCGGGACTAGCTGCCGAGCAGTACTTC. Protein product: CASSPGLAAEQYF.

This clonotype was detected ten times or more. The chain employs TRBV20-1 and TRBJ1-3, with D maybe TRBD1 (5 bases). The CDR3 is 14 amino acids. The V gene's germline CDR1 is DFQATT and CDR2 SNEGSKA (reference sequence). Trimming shortened V by 2 bases and J by 3 bases, and 11 bases separated the two germline ends. CDR3 DNA sequence: TGCAGTGCTAGACATGGGGCAGGTGGAAACACCATATATTTT. This encodes CSARHGAGGNTIYF.

The sample holds a few counts of this clonotype. The V gene is TRBV4-3, the J gene TRBJ1-6; the D gene is possibly TRBD1 (6 bases). The V end was cut by 1 base, the J end by 7 bases, with 14 bases between. The germline V gene encodes CDR1 LGHNA and CDR2 YSLEER. The CDR3 loop spans 16 amino acids. CDR3 coding DNA: TGCGCCAGCAGCCAAGGGGGGTGGGGGGCCAATTCACCCCTCCACTTT. Its protein product is CASSQGGWGANSPLHF.

This clonotype has at least ten counts. This chain uses TRBV29-1 with TRBJ2-5; D is uncertain. The V gene lost 6 bases and the J gene lost 2 bases, with 13 bases spanning the gap. This CDR3 region has 13 residues. CDR1 is SQVTM and CDR2 is ANQGSEA in the germline V gene. The CDR3 nucleotides are TGCAGCGTCCCGGCCACAGAACAAGAGACCCAGTACTTC. Translating it yields CSVPATEQETQYF. Combining the CDR3 with reference TRBV29-1 and TRBJ2-5 gives the whole variable domain SAVISQKPSRDICQRGTSLTIQCQVDSQVTMMFWYRQQPGQSLTLIATANQGSEATYESGFVIDKFPISRPNLTFSTLTVSNMSPEDSSIYLCSVPATEQETQYFGPGTRLLVL.

This clonotype was counted ten times or more. The chain links TRBV28 to TRBJ2-5; the D is unclear. V lost 3 bases and J 2 bases, leaving 4 bases between the germline ends. This CDR3 has 12 residues. Per germline, CDR1 MDHEN and CDR2 SYDVKM. The CDR3 nucleotides read TGTGCCAGCAGTTTGACTCAAGAGACCCAGTACTTC. Its protein is CASSLTQETQYF.

A word on this clonotype: A read error may be the cause here, since a much bigger clone is one base away. The chain employs TRBV29-1 and TRBJ2-4; 11 nucleotides align to TRBD1. Germline CDR1 is SQVTM and CDR2 is ANQGSEA. Losses at the gene ends were 6 bases for V and 7 bases for J; bases not matched to a gene: 8. The CDR3 runs to 14 residues. CDR3 sequence (DNA): TGCAGCGTGGGGACAGGGGGTGGAAATAACATTCAGTACTTC. This codes for CSVGTGGGNNIQYF.

With regard to this clonotype: This may arise from a read error, as a much more abundant clone is one base away. The CDR3 does not close with the conserved phenylalanine or tryptophan, likely indicating a read error. The gene calls are TRBV7-9 and TRBJ2-1; D possibly matches TRBD1 or TRBD2 (6 bases each). Per germline, CDR1 SEHNR and CDR2 FQNEAQ (reference sequence). V shed 6 bases and J shed 9 bases, with 9 bases lying between them. The CDR3 loop spans 11 amino acids. CDR3 bases: TGTGCCAGCAGGGGGGGCGGTGAGCAGTTCTCC. Translated: CASRGGGEQFS.

This clonotype was counted ten times or more. J is TRBJ2-2 and V is TRBV14, with TRBD1 identical over 8 bases. Germline V gene sequence: CDR1 SGHDN, CDR2 FVKESK. This CDR3 has 18 residues. V gave up 2 bases and J gave up 7 bases; unmatched junction bases: 15. CDR3 coding DNA: TGTGCCAGCAGCCAATTATTCCCCGGACAGGGAACTGGCGGGGAGCTGTTTTTT. Translation: CASSQLFPGQGTGGELFF.

This clonotype was seen many times. The chain carries TRBV28 and TRBJ1-1; D gene uncertain. The CDR3 covers 13 residues. V lost 5 bases and J 4 bases, leaving 11 bases between the germline ends. CDR1 and CDR2 from the germline V gene are MDHEN and SYDVKM. The CDR3 protein is CASSSPELTEAFF. In DNA, the CDR3 is TGTGCCAGCAGTAGCCCAGAGCTCACTGAAGCTTTCTTT.

Worth noting for this clonotype: Possible read error: a much larger clone is one base away. The V and J genes are TRBV10-3 and TRBJ1-2, with TRBD1 matching 8 bases. Germline CDR1 is ENHRY and CDR2 is SYGVKD. The CDR3 consists of 12 residues. The CDR3 DNA sequence: TGTGTCACAGCGACAGGGACAGGAGGCTACACCTTC. As protein: CVTATGTGGYTF.

The table lists this clonotype with many counts. The gene calls are TRBV3-1 and TRBJ1-6; perhaps TRBD1 as D (6 bases). CDR1 and CDR2 from the germline V gene are LGHDT and YNNKEL (reference sequence). V shed 2 bases and J shed 10 bases, with 12 bases lying between them. This CDR3 has 14 residues. The CDR3 nucleotides read TGTGCCAGCAGCCAAAATACAGGGTACTCACCCCTCCACTTT. The encoded protein is CASSQNTGYSPLHF.